This T cell receptor (beta chain) was sequenced during a study of cytomegalovirus exposure and HLA in healthy donors (dated by TCRdb to the late 2010s). Concerning the study at large: In an earlier analysis of approximately 500 of the donors, 276 Gb of sequence data and some 120 million unique TCR beta sequences from 150 million to 200 million T cells were reported. The aim of the study was to test whether cataloging public T cell receptors could identify signatures of past pathogen exposure. Rather than drawing on any new phenotypic data, the later analysis identified candidate immune exposures from TCR beta sequences and the way those sequences occurred across donors. Every repertoire in the discovery cohort had been generated on one and the same sequencing platform. On average, around 240,000 unique TCR beta nucleotide sequences were sequenced per donor among 398 genotyped donors of the cohort, with around 19% of those sequences being non-productive. Both class I and class II loci were covered by HLA typing, at four-digit resolution. A later analysis re-examined previously published TCR beta repertoires from about 670 donors and added high-resolution HLA genotyping to investigate patterns of TCR occurrence. Because of strong linkage in the cohort, roughly five DR-DQ haplotypes were treated as single units for association and clustering. The study used immunosequencing to profile the T cell repertoires of approximately 690 subjects and linked those repertoires to cytomegalovirus serostatus. An earlier analysis of 587 of the donors applied high-throughput TCR beta sequencing to assess whether each TCR beta V gene segment acted as functional or pseudogenic. Along with the roughly 610-subject first cohort, a separate validation cohort of over 90 different subjects was used. Donor age, sex, ethnicity and CMV serostatus were collected together with the repertoire data. To predict cytomegalovirus infection status, the study brought together high-throughput TCR immunosequencing, statistical association of individual TCRs with disease status, and machine learning. The genetic ancestry cluster associated with self-reported Caucasian donors included approximately 85% of the roughly 400 genotyped donors. Genome-wide SNP genotypes for about 60% of the roughly 700 donors were used in a later genetic analysis, which treated that subset as a discovery cohort. An early release covering roughly 600 HLA-typed donors comprised roughly 300 gigabases of sequencing data and tens of millions of unique TCR sequences. The number of typed donors differed by locus: roughly 620-630 for A, B, C, DRB1 and DQB1; approximately 530 for DQA1; 600 to 610 for DPA1; and about 450 for DPB1. Findings and caveats that apply to the study as a whole: Because the 87-base-pair reads could not distinguish some IMGT-functional V segments, including TRBV6-2 and TRBV6-3, those segments were excluded. In an earlier analysis of about 540 of the donors, most TCR beta V segments were observed in productive rearrangements about 90% or about 30% of the time, broadly matching IMGT annotations. Because HLA typing was unavailable for some donors at each locus, only the typed subset was used in association tests. Linkage disequilibrium might explain the correlated functional status among segregating V segments, but an unknown experimental factor could not be excluded. This cohort had only TCR beta chains sequenced, and the lack of alpha or paired-chain data limited which features could be detected. Because counts were too low, more than 15 rarely observed V segments, including chromosome 9 orphons, were left out of the earlier analysis of 587 of the donors. Strong co-occurrence of HLA alleles, especially DR and DQ, made assigning TCR associations to individual alleles difficult. The presence/absence analyses assumed that sequencing depth was roughly uniform across donors, and that assumption may not be true. A further reported finding was that TCR beta sequences accurately predicted the HLA-A and HLA-B alleles for most subjects in the first cohort. Compared with equally common non-associated chains, HLA-associated TCR beta chains in a later analysis were more clonally expanded and had lower generation probabilities. Cytomegalovirus status was reported to be diagnosed by the classifier with high specificity and sensitivity in both the original and validation cohorts. The only immune exposure information available for the cohort was CMV serostatus. A later genetic analysis reported fewer N-insertions in productive TCRs among donors in an Asian-associated ancestry cluster than the roughly 620-donor mean. The authors suggested that the approach could potentially be extended to other disease states and immunological phenotypes. Specific HLA alleles were associated with 16,951 TCR beta sequences at a false discovery rate of 0.05 in a later analysis. According to a later analysis, TCR association rates differed among HLA loci, with DRB1 alleles showing the most associated TCRs and HLA-C alleles showing the fewest. In a later analysis, several top co-occurrence clusters were reported to appear linked to parvovirus B19, influenza, CMV and Epstein-Barr virus. A cluster of highly shared sequence variants was judged likely to be a technical artifact of the sequencing pipeline. While some public TCRs were present in many individuals, most TCR sequences turned up only very rarely across donors. Three of the identified cytomegalovirus-associated TCR beta chains were confirmed in vitro to be specific for cytomegalovirus antigens. In a later analysis, most CMV-associated TCR beta chains were found to appear HLA-restricted, with HLA associations seemingly driven largely by CMV exposure. An association between a missense DCLRE1C variant and V-gene and J-gene trimming of TCR beta chains was found in a later genetic analysis and replicated in an independent cohort. A total of roughly 160 TCR beta chains were listed by the study as associated with cytomegalovirus.

Relative to germline, V is 5 bases shorter and J is 0 bases shorter, with 11 bases between their ends. The CDR3, cysteine through phenylalanine, is 15 amino acids long. This entry keeps only the CDR3 DNA: 45 bases, framed from base 1. The germline V gene yields SNHLY for CDR1 and FYNNEI for CDR2. The cohort comprised some 730 healthy bone marrow donors. At the time of sampling, every cohort member was nominally healthy, though immune exposures that went unrecorded were likely present. The donor tested CMV seropositive, placing the donor among the 290 or so seropositive members of the cohort. A peripheral blood sample was collected from each donor, and TCR beta sequencing was performed on peripheral blood mononuclear cells. Genomic DNA was extracted from the blood cell samples with the Qiagen DNeasy Blood Extraction Kit. Libraries came from the immunoSEQ multiplex PCR assay. A mixture of 60 forward primers for TCR Vbeta segments and 13 reverse primers for TCR Jbeta segments was used in the multiplex PCR. Amplification of the CDR3 region of rearranged TCR beta genes was performed with a multiplex PCR assay on genomic DNA. Amplified TCR beta libraries were sequenced as 87-base-pair reads on the Illumina HiSeq System. In the source study's methods: A later analysis tallied tens of millions of unique TCR beta chains across the approximately 670 repertoires, and around 12 million of those chains were shared by two or more donors. To remove PCR and sequencing errors, raw reads were error-corrected and collapsed into unique sequences using a nearest-neighbor algorithm that merged closely related sequences. To assign V, D and J gene segments, CDR3 sequences were aligned to IMGT reference sequences. For a sequence to be retained, a match of at least six nucleotides to both a V gene segment and a J gene segment was required. A rearrangement was called productive if the CDR3 had no stop codons and remained in frame with V and J, and every other rearrangement was called non-productive. CDR3 was defined according to IMGT convention as the region running from the second conserved V-encoded cysteine to the conserved J-encoded phenylalanine. The earlier analysis of approximately 500 of the donors excluded sequences that lacked an unambiguous match to a single V gene segment. An earlier analysis of about 590 of the donors classified V segments as functional when productive rearrangements were above 56.7% and as segregating when the standard deviation between donors was above 5%. To diagnose cytomegalovirus status from the catalog of TCR beta chain sequences, a statistical classification framework was built. In a later analysis, V and J genes were assigned by comparing TCR nucleotide sequences against IMGT/GENE-DB human TR gene sequences. The TCRdist pipeline was used in a later analysis to assign CDR3 sequences and most-parsimonious VDJ recombination scenarios. In a later analysis, every TCR beta chain was defined by the combination of its CDR3 amino acid sequence and its V-gene family, and reads without a unique V-gene family were dropped. As a way to deal with suspected cross-contamination and a sequencing artifact, a later analysis dropped under 600 nucleotide sequences that were highly shared and had low generation probability. In a later analysis, a clonal expansion index was calculated for each public chain from normalized within-repertoire ranks of inferred template counts. Generation probabilities in a later analysis came from a VDJ recombination model fitted to out-of-frame rearrangements, and those results were checked against IGoR. In a later analysis, TCR-TCR, TCR-HLA and TCR-CMV co-occurrence was scored with hypergeometric tests, and a repertoire-size bias correction was applied to TCR pairs. To estimate false discovery rates, a later analysis permuted the HLA or CMV assignments 20 times. A later analysis grouped co-occurring TCRs with DBSCAN, adding TCRdist sequence similarity when clustering within HLA-allele-positive subsets. Repertoires with fewer than 30,000 or more than 120,000 public chains were left out of co-occurrence clustering, as were about 5 repertoires with anomalous nucleotide sharing. Entries here come from immuneACCESS through TCRdb and include only in-frame sequences with V and J called. Some clones fail to appear in such tables; in the studies checked, an unresolved V gene covers under half of the shortfall, and the cause of the remainder is unknown. V, J and clone size are taken as reported in that table, and D and trimming were inferred from the DNA itself. Present in this sample are over 100,000 clones, 74% of which were seen just once. About 4.9% of the sample rests with the top ten.

In the case of this clone: This clone's antigen is unknown. Base qualities are not recorded, but no much larger clone differs from it by a single base.

The source of this sequence is a man younger than 40 in good health and CMV-seropositive. The sequence is built from TRBV2 and TRBJ1-5, and the D gene may be TRBD1, 5 bases matching. The sample was PBMCs. The CDR3 region has the sequence CASSTGIYSNQPQHF. The DNA sequence follows: TGTGCCAGCAGTACAGGAATTTATAGCAATCAGCCCCAGCATTTT. The variable domain in full, with residues beyond the CDR3 obtained from the reference TRBV2 and TRBJ1-5 genes, is EPEVTQTPSHQVTQMGQEVILRCVPISNHLYFYWYRQILGQKVEFLVSFYNNEISEKSEIFDDQFSVERPDGSNFTLKIRSTKLEDSAMYFCASSTGIYSNQPQHFGDGTRLSIL.